Below, 7 T cell receptor beta chains from the same sample are listed, as sequenced in a study of control samples from healthy donors and cancer patients. Assay used: immunoSEQ multiplex PCR; TCRdb lists only in-frame clones, some missing. In the table there are roughly 59,000 clones, approximately 92% of which are singletons. Sequencing used PBMCs. These receptor sequences come from a man in his forties with colorectal cancer.

The gene calls are TRBV5-6 and TRBJ1-4; D uncertain. Trimming removed 2 bases at V and 5 bases at J, with 7 bases between. Germline V lookup: CDR1 SGHDT, CDR2 YYEEEE. The CDR3 is 13 residues long. The CDR3 sequence is CASSLWVNEKLFF. CDR3 DNA sequence: TGTGCCAGCAGCTTATGGGTGAATGAAAAACTGTTTTTT.

The chain combines TRBV5-1 with TRBJ1-6; D remains ambiguous. This CDR3 is 14 amino acids long. Germline V gives CDR1 SGHRS, CDR2 YFSETQ. Trimming cost V 4 bases and J 0 bases, with 5 bases left between them. In DNA, the CDR3 is TGCGCCAGCAGCCTGAGCTCCTATAATTCACCCCTCCACTTT. This encodes CASSLSSYNSPLHF.

The chain links TRBV3-1 (or the pseudogene TRBV3-2) to TRBJ1-1; D perhaps matches TRBD1 (5 bases). V lost 3 bases and J 4 bases, leaving 18 bases between the germline ends. CDR1 and CDR2 (germline): LGHDT, YNNKEL (reference sequence). The CDR3 runs 16 residues. CDR3 sequence reads: CASSQGRAIGGTEAFF. CDR3 in DNA: TGTGCCAGCAGCCAGGGCCGGGCCATCGGGGGCACTGAAGCTTTCTTT.

The chain is built from TRBV18 and TRBJ1-3; no clear D gene. The CDR3 consists of 14 residues. V was cut by 2 bases and J by 4 bases, with 9 bases left in between. Germline lookup yields CDR1 KGHSH and CDR2 LQKENI. CDR3 loop: CASSPAPEGNTIYF. The CDR3 DNA is TGTGCCAGCTCACCAGCTCCGGAGGGAAACACCATATATTTT.

V gene TRBV6-5 combines with J gene TRBJ2-7; D unresolved. V dropped 7 bases and J dropped 2 bases, with 12 bases sitting between them. Looked up from germline, CDR1 is MNHEY and CDR2 is SVGAGI. CDR3 length: 13 amino acids. CDR3 sequence: CASIGSAAYEQYF. CDR3 nucleotide sequence: TGTGCCAGCATAGGGTCCGCAGCCTACGAGCAGTACTTC.

The chain combines TRBV3-1 (or the pseudogene TRBV3-2) with TRBJ2-3; 8 positions match TRBD2. CDR1 is LGHDT and CDR2 is YNNKEL in the germline V gene (reference sequence). The CDR3 totals 12 residues. V lost 2 bases and J lost 11; bases outside the gene matches: 3. The CDR3 region is CASSQSRGGQYF. The DNA of the CDR3 is TGTGCCAGCAGCCAATCTCGGGGGGGGCAGTATTTT.

The rearrangement links TRBV6-5 to TRBJ1-3; possibly TRBD1 for D (5 bases). Germline V CDR1 and CDR2: MNHEY, SVGAGI. The CDR3 spans 14 residues. Between the trimmed V and J ends, which lost 6 bases and 0 bases, there was a span of 9 bases. The CDR3 here is CASSSTDSGNTIYF. In DNA, the CDR3 is TGTGCCAGCAGCTCGACAGACTCTGGAAACACCATATATTTT.